This T cell receptor (beta chain) was identified in a study of neurological immune-mediated disorders. With 10-nucleotide random UMIs, 5'RACE was used to make the cDNA. Using its own MiXCR run on the 5' RACE reads, TCRdb lists one record per CDR3 protein. The sample consists of 35,000 to 50,000 distinct CDR3 sequences, 2% to 3% of them appearing once. Germline CDR1 SGHRS, CDR2 YFSETQ. Trimming left V 4 bases short and J 1 base short, with 9 bases between. The CDR3 runs to 14 residues. The sequence was obtained from a man aged 45-65 years with multiple sclerosis. The chain employs TRBV5-1 and TRBJ2-1; D unresolved. Sequencing was carried out using PBMCs. CDR3 sequence: CASSVSGSYNEQFF. The DNA for the CDR3 is TGCGCCAGCAGCGTGTCTGGATCCTACAATGAGCAGTTCTTC.